This T cell receptor beta chain derives from a study of neurological immune-mediated disorders (dated by TCRdb to the late 2010s). For the wider study: Peripheral blood TCR-beta repertoires from HTLV-I-associated myelopathy (HAM/TSP) patients, multiple sclerosis patients and healthy controls were compared by UMI-based sequencing. Alongside PBMC samples, the set of about 97 TCR-beta libraries contained longitudinal samples, technical triplicates, and paired CD4+ and CD8+ T-cell subsets that had been sorted. The cohort comprised 68 subjects: around 15 HAM/TSP patients, around 35 multiple sclerosis patients and approximately 20 healthy controls. Broad study findings and their caveats: No identical CDR3 amino acid sequences were shared among expanded clones across subjects, suggesting private TCR-beta repertoires in all groups. TCR clonal expansion was greatest in HAM/TSP patients and smallest in MS patients, who ranked below even healthy controls.

cDNA was synthesized by template-switch 5'RACE using a primer with a 10-nucleotide random unique molecular identifier that tagged each TCR transcript. Every sequencing run covered 15-18 subjects and yielded more than 170 million TCR-beta sequences. The RNeasy kit was used to extract total RNA. The KAPA Real-time Library Amplification kit was used to amplify TCR-beta VDJ regions with primers for the TCR constant region and the 5'RACE anchor. Sample indexes and Illumina adaptors were added in a first PCR, after which library yield was increased in a second PCR. After Ampure bead purification, the TCR product of roughly 650 bp was size-selected on a 2% E-gel SizeSelection system. Before pooling, library quality was checked on a Bioanalyzer, concentration was measured with Qubit, and libraries were quantified with the Kapa Library Quantification kit. An Illumina HiSeq 2500 was used to sequence the libraries paired-end at 2 x 150 bp. To increase sequence diversity, roughly 23-30% phiX was spiked into each library pool. Concerning the study's data processing: Quality-filtered reads were processed with the UMI-based MiGEC pipeline, which removed over 75% of raw TCR sequences during error correction. VDJ genes were aligned to IMGT germline references, and clonotypes were defined by unique CDR3 amino acid sequence plus V-J genes. VDJtools evaluated clonal expansion, Shannon diversity and CDR3 relatedness (CalcPairwiseDistances, ClusterSamples); CLCbio workbench built phylogenetic trees. A clone was classed as expanded if it had 8 or more unique UMIs, a cutoff based on coefficient-of-variation modelling across technical triplicates. TCRdb reprocessing: public reads trimmed at Q25 with fastp, clones called with MiXCR, in-frame beta chains kept. Rows with a matching CDR3 protein are joined into one entry that keeps the most common DNA and genes. These V and J calls rely on TCRdb rather than the paper's analysis. Counted in this sample were about 21,000 distinct CDR3 sequences; 15% of them appeared once. Clones ranked in the top ten supply 15% of the sample.

Libraries from unsorted PBMCs were made from 2 million PBMCs kept in RNAlater at -80 degrees C until RNA extraction. PBMCs were separated from peripheral blood using Ficoll-Hypaque density gradient centrifugation and then cryopreserved in liquid nitrogen. This clonotype turned up a few times. It lacks a known antigen. No base qualities exist here, and no much larger clone lies one base off it. Measured from the cysteine to the phenylalanine, the CDR3 is 15 residues long. Only the CDR3 DNA is retained, 45 bases long and in frame from the first base. At the junction V is shortened by 0 bases and J by 6 bases; bases outside the gene matches: 8. In the germline V gene, CDR1 corresponds to SGHRS and CDR2 to YFSETQ.

The TCR sequence derives from a female donor with HTLV-1-associated myelopathy (HAM/TSP). Here the chain combines TRBV5-1 and TRBJ2-7; the central 8 bases match TRBD1. The sample comprised PBMCs. In nucleotide form, the sequence is TGCGCCAGCAGCTTGGCGGCCCAAGGACAGGGCGAGCAGTACTTC. Translation gives CASSLAAQGQGEQYF. The variable domain in full, with residues beyond the CDR3 obtained from the reference TRBV5-1 and TRBJ2-7 genes, is KAGVTQTPRYLIKTRGQQVTLSCSPISGHRSVSWYQQTPGQGLQFLFEYFSETQRNKGNFPGRFSGRQFSNSRSEMNVSTLELGDSALYLCASSLAAQGQGEQYFGPGTRLTVT.